These 8 T cell receptor beta chains came from one sample sequenced in a study of blood T cell repertoires in COVID-19. Using immunoSEQ multiplex PCR, the repertoire was profiled, and TCRdb retains in-frame clones only, with some absent. The sample has 200,000 to 250,000 clones, roughly 90% seen once. Sequencing was carried out using PBMCs or T cells enriched from blood (not recorded which). The receptors derive from a woman aged 25 to 39 with acute COVID-19.

The J gene is TRBJ1-3, the V gene TRBV11-2, with D perhaps TRBD1 (6 bases). Germline V gives CDR1 SGHAT, CDR2 FQNNGV. This CDR3 has 15 residues. V was pared by 6 bases and J by 0 bases, with 12 bases between. DNA of the CDR3: TGTGCCAGCAGGGGGGACACGAGCTCTGGAAACACCATATATTTT. Translation: CASRGDTSSGNTIYF. The full variable domain, with the rest looked up from reference TRBV11-2 and TRBJ1-3, is EAGVAQSPRYKIIEKRQSVAFWCNPISGHATLYWYQQILGQGPKLLIQFQNNGVVDDSQLPKDRFSAERLKGVDSTLKIQPAKLEDSAVYLCASRGDTSSGNTIYFGEGSWLTVV.

The gene calls are TRBV7-2 and TRBJ2-2; D remains ambiguous. Trimming removed 7 bases from V and 5 bases from J, with 11 bases in between. Germline V gene lookup returns CDR1 SGHTA and CDR2 FQGNSA. The CDR3 consists of 13 residues. The CDR3 DNA follows: TGTGCCAGCACCCCGAGGCGTACCGGGGAGCTGTTTTTT. The encoded protein is CASTPRRTGELFF.

This sequence joins TRBV3-1 (or the pseudogene TRBV3-2) and TRBJ1-3; D may be TRBD1 (6 bases). This CDR3 spans 14 amino acids. CDR1 is LGHDT and CDR2 is YNNKEL in the germline V gene (reference sequence). Trimming took 6 bases from V and 5 from J, leaving 14 bases between them. CDR3 sequence (DNA): TGTGCCAGCAGGCACAGGGACCTGAGAAACACCATATATTTT. Its translation: CASRHRDLRNTIYF.

The chain uses TRBV9 and TRBJ2-3, with 7 bases matching TRBD2. V was clipped by 3 bases and J by 0 bases; unmatched bases: 4. The CDR3 is made up of 15 amino acids. The germline V gene encodes CDR1 SGDLS and CDR2 YYNGEE. The CDR3 protein is CASSEGLTSTDTQYF. The CDR3 region has the DNA TGTGCCAGCAGCGAGGGACTAACTAGCACAGATACGCAGTATTTT.

This clone was seen once. The chain joins TRBV19 to TRBJ2-5, with a tentative D call TRBD1 (6 bases). Germline V gene sequence: CDR1 LNHDA, CDR2 SQIVND (reference sequence). This CDR3 spans 14 amino acids. Deletions cut 3 bases from V and 4 bases from J, with 12 bases between. The CDR3 is CASSMDRSGETQYF. In nucleotides, the CDR3 is TGTGCCAGTAGTATGGACAGATCGGGAGAGACCCAGTACTTC. Complete variable domain (other parts from reference TRBV19 and TRBJ2-5): DGGITQSPKYLFRKEGQNVTLSCEQNLNHDAMYWYRQDPGQGLRLIYYSQIVNDFQKGDIAEGYSVSREKKESFPLTVTSAQKNPTAFYLCASSMDRSGETQYFGPGTRLLVL.

The chain couples TRBV7-9 to TRBJ1-1; D uncertain. The CDR3 loop spans 15 amino acids. From germline, CDR1 is SEHNR and CDR2 FQNEAQ (reference sequence). The V and J ends lost 1 base and 1 base respectively, with 10 bases between them. The CDR3 is CASSLGSGSNTEAFF. CDR3 nucleotides: TGTGCCAGCAGCTTAGGGTCAGGTTCGAACACTGAAGCTTTCTTT.

The chain couples TRBV19 to TRBJ2-7; possibly TRBD2 for D (6 bases). V was cut by 3 bases and J by 4 bases, with 13 bases left in between. The CDR3 is 14 amino acids. The germline V gene has CDR1 LNHDA and CDR2 SQIVND (reference sequence). In nucleotides, the CDR3 is TGTGCCAGTAGTATGAGAGGGCTAGCGTACGAGCAGTACTTC. It yields the protein CASSMRGLAYEQYF.

The chain carries TRBV11-2 and TRBJ1-2; D gene ambiguous. Germline V gene sequence: CDR1 SGHAT, CDR2 FQNNGV. V lost 2 bases and J 1 base, leaving 17 bases between the germline ends. The CDR3 loop spans 17 amino acids. The CDR3 DNA sequence: TGTGCCAGCAGCTTAAACCCTCGTGAGGGAGATAACTATGGCTACACCTTC. Amino acid sequence: CASSLNPREGDNYGYTF. The full variable domain, its missing parts supplied by reference TRBV11-2 and TRBJ1-2, is EAGVAQSPRYKIIEKRQSVAFWCNPISGHATLYWYQQILGQGPKLLIQFQNNGVVDDSQLPKDRFSAERLKGVDSTLKIQPAKLEDSAVYLCASSLNPREGDNYGYTFGSGTRLTVV.